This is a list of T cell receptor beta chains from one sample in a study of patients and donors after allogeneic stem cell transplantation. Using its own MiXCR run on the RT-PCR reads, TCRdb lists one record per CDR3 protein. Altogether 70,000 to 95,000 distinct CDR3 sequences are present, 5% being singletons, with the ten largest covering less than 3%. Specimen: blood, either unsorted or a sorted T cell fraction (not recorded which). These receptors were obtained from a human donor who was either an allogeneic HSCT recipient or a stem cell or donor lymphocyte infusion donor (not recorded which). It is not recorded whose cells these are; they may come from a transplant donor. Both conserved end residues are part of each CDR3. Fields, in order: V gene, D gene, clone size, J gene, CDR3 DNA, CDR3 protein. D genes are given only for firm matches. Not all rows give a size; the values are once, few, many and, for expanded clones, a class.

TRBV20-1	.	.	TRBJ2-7	TGCAGTGCTCTAAAGACTAGAAGCTCCTCCGAGCAGTACTTC	CSALKTRSSSEQYF
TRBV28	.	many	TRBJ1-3	TGTGCCAGCAGTGATACTGCCTCTGGAAACACCATATATTTT	CASSDTASGNTIYF
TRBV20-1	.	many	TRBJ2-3	TGCAGTGCTAAGGACAGCCTTAACACAGATACGCAGTATTTT	CSAKDSLNTDTQYF
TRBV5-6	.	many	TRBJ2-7	TGTGCCAGCAGCTTGCGGGCCAGCCAGCAGTACTTC	CASSLRASQQYF
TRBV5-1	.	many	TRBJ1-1	TGCGCCAGCCACGAACAGGGGAACACTGAAGCTTTCTTT	CASHEQGNTEAFF
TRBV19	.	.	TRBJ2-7	TGTGCCAGTAGTTCAGGTTCCACCAAGGCCTACGAGCAGTACTTC	CASSSGSTKAYEQYF
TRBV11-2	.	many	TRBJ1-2	TGTGCCAGCAGCCAGAGAACGGGGGGTTATAACTATGGCTACACCTTC	CASSQRTGGYNYGYTF
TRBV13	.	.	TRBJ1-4	TGTGCCAGCAGCCGGAGGCAGATTAATGAAAAACTGTTTTTT	CASSRRQINEKLFF
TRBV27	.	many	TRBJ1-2	TGTGCCAGCAGTCCCTCGACAGTGCCAAACTATGGCTACACCTTC	CASSPSTVPNYGYTF
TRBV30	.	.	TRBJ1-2	TGTGCCTGGAGGTCCCGGGGCGGCTTCTATGGCTACACCTTC	CAWRSRGGFYGYTF
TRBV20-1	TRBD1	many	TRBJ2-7	TGCAGTGCTAGACAGGGGGCTTACGAGCAGTACTTC	CSARQGAYEQYF
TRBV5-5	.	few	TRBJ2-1	TGTGCCAGCAGCTTGGAGTCCTACAATGAGCAGTTCTTC	CASSLESYNEQFF
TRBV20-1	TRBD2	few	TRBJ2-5	TGCAGTGCTAGAGGTGGACTAGCGGGAGAGACCCAGTACTTC	CSARGGLAGETQYF
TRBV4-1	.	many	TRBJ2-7	TGCGCCAGCAGCCGACCCGGAGCCATCTACGAGCAGTACTTC	CASSRPGAIYEQYF
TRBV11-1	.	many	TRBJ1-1	TGTGCCAGCAGCTCCCTACTCCAGAGGGGGAAGGGGAACACTGAAGCTTTCTTT	CASSSLLQRGKGNTEAFF
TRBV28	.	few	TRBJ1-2	TGTGCCAGCAGTTTTGGGGAATGGAACTATGGCTACACCTTC	CASSFGEWNYGYTF
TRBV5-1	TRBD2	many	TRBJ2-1	TGCGCCAGCAGGGCCGGCGGGGGGAGCTCCTACAATGAGCAGTTCTTC	CASRAGGGSSYNEQFF
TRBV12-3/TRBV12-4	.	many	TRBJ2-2	TGTGCCAGCAGTAAGGGGGTTGGGGAGCTGTTTTTT	CASSKGVGELFF
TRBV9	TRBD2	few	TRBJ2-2	TGTGCCAGCAGTGGGGGACTAGCGGGTGGTACCGGGGAGCTGTTTTTT	CASSGGLAGGTGELFF
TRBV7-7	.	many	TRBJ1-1	TGTGCCAGCAGCCCCGGACAGATCACTGAAGCTTTCTTT	CASSPGQITEAFF
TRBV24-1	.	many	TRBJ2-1	TGTGCCACCAGTGATTCGGGACGGAATAGCAATGAGCAGTTCTTC	CATSDSGRNSNEQFF
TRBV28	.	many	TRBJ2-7	TGTGCCAGCCAGGGCCAGCACTACGAGCAGTACTTC	CASQGQHYEQYF
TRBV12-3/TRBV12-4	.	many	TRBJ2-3	TGTGCCAGCAGTTGGCAGCGGACTTTCACAGATACGCAGTATTTT	CASSWQRTFTDTQYF
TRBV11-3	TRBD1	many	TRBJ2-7	TGTGCCAGCAGCTTAGTTCGGGACAGCTACGAGCAGTACTTC	CASSLVRDSYEQYF
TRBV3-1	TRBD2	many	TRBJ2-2	TGTGCCAGCAGCCCCCGGGGAGGGAAGATAACCGGGGAGCTGTTTTTT	CASSPRGGKITGELFF
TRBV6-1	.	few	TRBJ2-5	TGTGCCAGCTGTGAAAGACAGAGAGGGGAGACCCAGTACTTC	CASCERQRGETQYF
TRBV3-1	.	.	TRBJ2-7	TGTGCCAGCAGCCAAGGACTGTCCTACGAGCAGTACTTC	CASSQGLSYEQYF
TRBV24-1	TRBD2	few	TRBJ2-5	TGTGCCACCAGTGACAGGGCTAGCGGGATGGAGACCCAGTACTTC	CATSDRASGMETQYF
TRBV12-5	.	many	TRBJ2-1	TGTGCTAGTGGTTTGGACCTCACTAGAGAGCAGTTCTTC	CASGLDLTREQFF
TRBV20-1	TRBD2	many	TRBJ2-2	TGCAGTGCTAGCCTCATGCGGGAGGGGAACACCGGGGAGCTGTTTTTT	CSASLMREGNTGELFF
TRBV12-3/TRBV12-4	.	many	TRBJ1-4	TGTGCCAGCAGTTTCCGGGATGCTAATGAAAAACTGTTTTTT	CASSFRDANEKLFF
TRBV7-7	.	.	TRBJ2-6	TGTGCCAGCAGCTTAGACCACTCTGGGGCCAACGTCCTGACTTTC	CASSLDHSGANVLTF
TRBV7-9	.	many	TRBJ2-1	TGTGCCAGCAGCCCCCTCAGCGGGCCCCAGGAGCAGTTCTTC	CASSPLSGPQEQFF
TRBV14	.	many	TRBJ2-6	TGTGCCAGCAGCCAAGAAATAAACGCCCACTCTGGGGCCAACGTCCTGACTTTC	CASSQEINAHSGANVLTF
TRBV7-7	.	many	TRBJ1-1	TGTGCTAGCAGCCAGGACAGGAACACTGAAGCTTTCTTT	CASSQDRNTEAFF
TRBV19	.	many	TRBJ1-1	TGTGCCAGTAGTATTAAAGGGGACACTGAAGCTTTCTTT	CASSIKGDTEAFF
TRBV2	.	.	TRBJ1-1	TGTGCCAGCAGTGCCCGATGGCAGGGTGGCGACACTGAAGCTTTCTTT	CASSARWQGGDTEAFF
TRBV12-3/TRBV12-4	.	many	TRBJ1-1	TGTGCCAGCCTACTAACGTGGGGGGCAGGGACTGAAGCTTTCTTT	CASLLTWGAGTEAFF
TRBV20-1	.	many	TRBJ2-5	TGCAGTGCCCGCACCACCTTGAGATTAGAGACCCAGTACTTC	CSARTTLRLETQYF
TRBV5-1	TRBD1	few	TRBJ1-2	TGCGCCAGCAGCTTGGACGGACAGGGTAACTATGGCTACACCTTC	CASSLDGQGNYGYTF
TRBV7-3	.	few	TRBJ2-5	TGTGCCAGCAGCAAGGGCCACCAAGAGACCCAGTACTTC	CASSKGHQETQYF
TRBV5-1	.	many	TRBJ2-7	TGCGCCAGCAGCTCTCTGGGCCAGAACGAGCAGTACTTC	CASSSLGQNEQYF
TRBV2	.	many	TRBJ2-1	TGTGCCAGCAGTCCAAGGGATGAGCAGTTCTTC	CASSPRDEQFF
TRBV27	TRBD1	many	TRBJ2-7	TGTGCCAGCAGTTTATCTCCCTCCGGGACAGGGGCCTACGAGCAGTACTTC	CASSLSPSGTGAYEQYF
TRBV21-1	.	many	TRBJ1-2	TGTGCCAGCACCACAGGGGACCGCTTCTATGGCTACACCTTC	CASTTGDRFYGYTF
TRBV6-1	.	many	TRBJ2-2	TGTGCCAGCAGCCCAACTCGGACGGGTATGGACACCGGGGAGCTGTTTTTT	CASSPTRTGMDTGELFF
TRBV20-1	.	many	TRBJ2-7	TGCAGTGCTAGGTCCCTTTGGGGCCGCGAAACCGAGCAGTACTTC	CSARSLWGRETEQYF
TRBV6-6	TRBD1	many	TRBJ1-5	TGTGCCAGCGGGGACAGTGAGAATCAGCCCCAGCATTTT	CASGDSENQPQHF
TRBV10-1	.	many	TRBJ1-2	TGCGCCAGCAGTGCCATTCGGAACCATGGCTACACCTTC	CASSAIRNHGYTF
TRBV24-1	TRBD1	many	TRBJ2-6	TGTGCCACCAGTGATCCAGGACAGGGGGCTGGGGCCAACGTCCTGACTTTC	CATSDPGQGAGANVLTF
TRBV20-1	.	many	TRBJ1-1	TGCAGTGTCGGGCGGCTGAACACTGAAGCTTTCTTT	CSVGRLNTEAFF
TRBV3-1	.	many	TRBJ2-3	TGTGCCAGCAGCCAAGGGACCACCTTTTCGTCGCAGTATTTT	CASSQGTTFSSQYF
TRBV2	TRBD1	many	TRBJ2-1	TGTGCCAGCCGACCTTCGGGACAGACCTACAATGAGCAGTTCTTC	CASRPSGQTYNEQFF
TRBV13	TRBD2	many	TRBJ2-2	TGTGCCAGCAGCTTAGGACTAGCGGGGACAACCGGGGAGCTGTTTTTT	CASSLGLAGTTGELFF
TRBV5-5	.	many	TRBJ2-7	TGTGCCAGCAGCCTGGGAGTGAACCCAACCTACGAGCAGTACTTC	CASSLGVNPTYEQYF
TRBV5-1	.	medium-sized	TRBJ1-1	TGCGCCAGCAGCCGGTACAGGCAGGGAGTCCCTGAAGCTTTCTTT	CASSRYRQGVPEAFF
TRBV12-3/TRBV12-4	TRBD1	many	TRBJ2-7	TGTGCCAGCAGATCCACGACAGGGGCCTACGAGCAGTACTTC	CASRSTTGAYEQYF
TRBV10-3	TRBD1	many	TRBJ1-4	TGTGCCATCAGTGAGCACGCGGGACAGGGGGATGAAAAACTGTTTTTT	CAISEHAGQGDEKLFF